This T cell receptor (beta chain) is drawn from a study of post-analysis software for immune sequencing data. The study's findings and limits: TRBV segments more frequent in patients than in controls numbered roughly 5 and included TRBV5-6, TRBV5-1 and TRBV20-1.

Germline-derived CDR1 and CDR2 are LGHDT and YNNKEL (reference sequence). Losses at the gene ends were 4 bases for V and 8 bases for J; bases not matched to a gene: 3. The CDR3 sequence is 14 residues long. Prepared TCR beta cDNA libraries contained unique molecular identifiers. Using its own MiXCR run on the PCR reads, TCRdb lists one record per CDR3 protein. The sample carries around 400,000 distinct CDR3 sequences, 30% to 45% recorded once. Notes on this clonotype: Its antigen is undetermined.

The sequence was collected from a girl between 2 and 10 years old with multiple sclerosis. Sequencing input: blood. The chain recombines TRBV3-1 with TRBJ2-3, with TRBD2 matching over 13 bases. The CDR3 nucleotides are TGTGCCAGCAGCCGGACTAGCGGGGGAGTTACGCAGTATTTT. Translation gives CASSRTSGGVTQYF.